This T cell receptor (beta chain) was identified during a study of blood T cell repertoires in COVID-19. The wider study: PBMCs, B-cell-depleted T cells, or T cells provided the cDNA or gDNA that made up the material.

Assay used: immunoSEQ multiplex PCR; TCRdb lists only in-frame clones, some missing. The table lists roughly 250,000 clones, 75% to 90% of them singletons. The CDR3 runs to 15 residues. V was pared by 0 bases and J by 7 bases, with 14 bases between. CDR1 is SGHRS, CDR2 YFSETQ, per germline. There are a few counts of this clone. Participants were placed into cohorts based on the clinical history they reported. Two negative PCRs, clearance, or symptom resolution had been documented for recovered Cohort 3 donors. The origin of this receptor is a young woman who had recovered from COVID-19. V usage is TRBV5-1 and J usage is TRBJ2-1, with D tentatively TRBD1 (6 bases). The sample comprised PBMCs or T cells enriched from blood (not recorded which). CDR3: CASSLGRTDSNEQFF. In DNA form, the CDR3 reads TGCGCCAGCAGCTTGGGTAGGACAGACTCAAATGAGCAGTTCTTC.